What follows are 23 T cell receptor beta chains derived from one specimen sequenced in a study of CD8 T cells in ankylosing spondylitis. MiXCR, applied by TCRdb to the 5' RACE reads, yields one record per CDR3 protein. The sample consists of some 46,000 distinct CDR3 sequences, approximately 10% of them appearing once. The material sequenced was blood, either unsorted or a sorted T cell fraction (not recorded which). These receptors were taken from a male donor with ankylosing spondylitis or in good health (not recorded which).

This clonotype was observed many times. The chain is built from TRBV5-1 and TRBJ1-6; no clear D. V lost 0 bases to trimming and J lost 9 bases, with 10 bases between them. Germline V lookup: CDR1 SGHRS, CDR2 YFSETQ. The CDR3 loop spans 14 amino acids. CDR3 region: CASSLAIGSSPLHF. The CDR3, as DNA: TGCGCCAGCAGCTTGGCCATCGGGAGTTCACCCCTCCACTTT.

The chain recombines TRBV4-2 with TRBJ2-3, with D hard to call. V was trimmed by 1 base and J by 6 bases, leaving 5 bases between them. This CDR3 has 12 amino acids. Germline CDR1 and CDR2: LGHNA and YNFKEQ. The CDR3 sequence: CASSQGLDTQYF. In DNA, the CDR3 is TGTGCCAGCAGCCAAGGGCTGGATACGCAGTATTTT.

This clonotype was counted between two and nine times. The chain has TRBV27 and TRBJ1-2; no reliable D call. The CDR3 length is 14 residues. Germline loops: CDR1 MNHEY, CDR2 SMNVEV (reference sequence). Deletions cut 3 bases from V and 2 bases from J, with 10 bases between. The CDR3 nucleotides read TGTGCCAGCAGTTTTCGGCGTCAGAACTATGGCTACACCTTC. It specifies CASSFRRQNYGYTF.

The chain couples TRBV5-1 to TRBJ2-1, with D tentatively TRBD1 (6 bases). Germline V gene lookup returns CDR1 SGHRS and CDR2 YFSETQ. The CDR3 extends over 13 amino acids. With 6 bases removed from V and 8 bases from J, the gap between germline ends came to 15 bases. The CDR3 here is CASTALQGYEQFF. In DNA, the CDR3 is TGCGCCAGCACCGCTTTACAGGGCTATGAGCAGTTCTTC.

The chain links TRBV7-8 to TRBJ1-3; D ambiguous. V dropped 2 bases and J dropped 6 bases, with 11 bases sitting between them. This CDR3 spans 14 amino acids. Per the germline V gene, CDR1 is SGHVS and CDR2 is FQNEAQ. CDR3 sequence reads: CASSLRVSANTIYF. CDR3 DNA sequence: TGTGCCAGCAGCTTAAGGGTATCGGCAAACACCATATATTTT.

This clonotype was seen a few times. This chain links TRBV5-1 with TRBJ2-7; 11 nucleotides line up with TRBD1. The germline V gene has CDR1 SGHRS and CDR2 YFSETQ. V trimming: 3 bases; J trimming: 3 bases; junction bases outside the gene matches: 2. The CDR3 covers 14 residues. DNA for the CDR3: TGCGCCAGCAGCTACGGGACAGGGGGCTACGAGCAGTACTTC. It encodes CASSYGTGGYEQYF.

At least ten counts were recorded for this clonotype. This chain links TRBV5-1 with TRBJ2-5, with unresolved D. CDR3 size: 15 residues. V was clipped by 2 bases and J by 0 bases, with 11 bases between them. Looked up from germline, CDR1 is SGHRS and CDR2 is YFSETQ. DNA of the CDR3: TGCGCCAGCAGCTTAGAGGACGGTGACCAAGAGACCCAGTACTTC. Translated: CASSLEDGDQETQYF.

In this sample, this clonotype turned up many times. The rearrangement joins TRBV15 to TRBJ2-3, with D tentatively TRBD1 or TRBD2 (6 bases each). The V end was cut by 2 bases, the J end by 0 bases, with 21 bases between. The CDR3 is 19 amino acids. From germline, CDR1 is LNHNV and CDR2 YYDKDF (reference sequence). The CDR3 DNA reads TGTGCCACCAGCAGATACCCCCCGGGGGCCCGAGGGAGCACAGATACGCAGTATTTT. Protein sequence: CATSRYPPGARGSTDTQYF.

This rearrangement joins TRBV5-5 to TRBJ1-5, with 7 nucleotides matching TRBD1. Per germline, CDR1 SGHKS and CDR2 YYEKEE (reference sequence). The CDR3 consists of 17 residues. V shed 0 bases and J 2 bases; nucleotides not matched to a gene: 8. The chain's CDR3 is CASSLDRGQLGNQPQHF. In nucleotides, the CDR3 is TGTGCCAGCAGCTTGGACAGGGGCCAATTGGGCAATCAGCCCCAGCATTTT. Looking up the rest from reference TRBV5-5 and TRBJ1-5 gives the full variable domain: DAGVTQSPTHLIKTRGQQVTLRCSPISGHKSVSWYQQVLGQGPQFIFQYYEKEERGRGNFPDRFSARQFPNYSSELNVNALLLGDSALYLCASSLDRGQLGNQPQHFGDGTRLSIL.

In its sample, this clonotype was seen a few times. This chain joins TRBV7-2 and TRBJ1-2, with D possibly TRBD1 on 5 matching bases. Trimming stripped 5 bases from V and 3 bases from J, with 13 bases between. This CDR3 contains 14 residues. Germline CDR1 SGHTA, CDR2 FQGNSA. This CDR3 is CASSPRALDYGYTF. Here the CDR3 DNA reads TGTGCCAGCAGCCCCAGGGCGCTAGACTATGGCTACACCTTC. Filled out from reference TRBV7-2 and TRBJ1-2, the complete variable domain reads GAGVSQSPSNKVTEKGKDVELRCDPISGHTALYWYRQSLGQGLEFLIYFQGNSAPDKSGLPSDRFSAERTGGSVSTLTIQRTQQEDSAVYLCASSPRALDYGYTFGSGTRLTVV.

This clonotype occurred many times. The V and J genes are TRBV20-1 and TRBJ2-2; 12 bases match TRBD2. CDR1 is DFQATT and CDR2 is SNEGSKA in the germline V gene (reference sequence). There are 16 residues in the CDR3. The V and J ends lost 1 base and 3 bases, in that order; junction bases with no gene match: 3. The CDR3 nucleotides are TGCAGTGCTAGAGGGCCTAGCGGGGGGGACACCGGGGAGCTGTTTTTT. It yields the protein CSARGPSGGDTGELFF.

This clonotype was detected many times. The CDR3 DNA follows: TGCAGTGTCCCTGGGCGCCCACCGTATTTT. Encoded protein: CSVPGRPPYF. The rearrangement joins TRBV20-1 to TRBJ2-3; unclear D gene. The germline V and J ends were trimmed by 7 bases and 14 bases, with 16 bases remaining between them. This CDR3 has 10 residues. Germline CDR1 is DFQATT and CDR2 is SNEGSKA (reference sequence).

This clonotype was detected many times. The rearrangement joins TRBV5-1 to TRBJ2-5; TRBD1 matches 7 bases. The CDR3 is 14 amino acids. Germline V gene lookup returns CDR1 SGHRS and CDR2 YFSETQ. The V and J ends lost 0 bases and 1 base, in that order; junction bases with no gene match: 0. The CDR3 coding sequence is TGCGCCAGCAGCTTGGGACAGGGCCAAGAGACCCAGTACTTC. It translates to CASSLGQGQETQYF. Full variable domain (missing parts from reference TRBV5-1 and TRBJ2-5): KAGVTQTPRYLIKTRGQQVTLSCSPISGHRSVSWYQQTPGQGLQFLFEYFSETQRNKGNFPGRFSGRQFSNSRSEMNVSTLELGDSALYLCASSLGQGQETQYFGPGTRLLVL.

This clonotype was observed a few times. The chain employs TRBV28 and TRBJ2-1; 8 nucleotides line up with TRBD1. V dropped 5 bases and J dropped 6; count of bases not matched to a gene: 12. Germline CDR1 is MDHEN and CDR2 is SYDVKM. This CDR3 comprises 16 residues. The CDR3 DNA follows: TGTGCCAGCAGTGGGCCCGGGACAGGACCGGCCAATGAGCAGTTCTTC. Translating it yields CASSGPGTGPANEQFF.

This clonotype was seen ten or more times. The V and J genes are TRBV20-1 and TRBJ2-3, with D uncertain. This CDR3 has 14 residues. V was pared by 5 bases and J by 1 base, with 13 bases between. Germline V gene sequence: CDR1 DFQATT, CDR2 SNEGSKA (reference sequence). The CDR3 is CSARAWVGTDTQYF. CDR3 sequence (DNA): TGCAGTGCTCGTGCTTGGGTCGGCACAGATACGCAGTATTTT.

Worth noting for this clonotype: A clone one base away is much larger, so this may be a read error. The gene calls are TRBV28 and TRBJ1-1, with a tentative D call TRBD1 (6 bases). Germline V CDR1 and CDR2: MDHEN, SYDVKM. The CDR3 covers 15 residues. V lost 3 bases and J 0 bases, leaving 11 bases between the germline ends. As DNA, the CDR3 is TGTGCCAGCAGTTTTCGGACAGAATTGAACACTGAAGCTTTCTTT. Protein product: CASSFRTELNTEAFF.

This clonotype was counted at least ten times. V usage is TRBV5-1 and J usage is TRBJ1-6; weak D call: TRBD1 (5 bases). The V gene's germline CDR1 is SGHRS and CDR2 YFSETQ. This CDR3 is 17 amino acids long. V was pared by 3 bases and J by 2 bases, with 15 bases between. The CDR3 bases are TGCGCCAGCAGCTCGGGGGACGGACGAGCCTATAATTCACCCCTCCACTTT. This sequence encodes CASSSGDGRAYNSPLHF.

This clonotype was recorded at least ten times. The chain employs TRBV6-5 and TRBJ2-4, with D possibly TRBD1 on 5 matching bases. This CDR3 has 14 residues. V was trimmed by 2 bases and J by 0 bases, leaving 5 bases between them. Germline CDR1 MNHEY, CDR2 SVGAGI. CDR3 sequence reads: CASSYRGAKNIQYF. The CDR3 nucleotides are TGTGCCAGCAGTTACAGGGGAGCCAAAAACATTCAGTACTTC.

This clonotype was detected only a few times. The genes are TRBV9 and TRBJ2-6; weak D call: TRBD1 (7 bases). Germline CDR1 SGDLS, CDR2 YYNGEE. V was trimmed by 4 bases and J by 0 bases, leaving 11 bases between them. CDR3 length: 16 residues. The CDR3 sequence is CASSSGGLSGANVLTF. DNA of the CDR3: TGTGCCAGCAGCTCAGGGGGGCTCTCTGGGGCCAACGTCCTGACTTTC.

This clonotype was picked up many times. This chain connects TRBV5-1 to TRBJ2-1, with D possibly matching TRBD1 (5 bases). V was pared by 4 bases and J by 7 bases, with 21 bases between. This CDR3 has 16 amino acids. Germline V gene sequence: CDR1 SGHRS, CDR2 YFSETQ. The CDR3 nucleotides are TGCGCCAGCAGCCCAAAGGGGCCGGTCGAGTGGAATGAGCAGTTCTTC. This sequence encodes CASSPKGPVEWNEQFF.

This clonotype was seen at least ten times. The V and J genes are TRBV16 and TRBJ1-5; D not resolved. From germline, CDR1 is KGHSY and CDR2 FQNENV. V dropped 5 bases and J dropped 8 bases, with 13 bases sitting between them. The CDR3 loop spans 13 amino acids. This CDR3 is CASSVVGEEPQHF. The CDR3 coding sequence is TGTGCCAGCAGCGTTGTCGGGGAAGAGCCCCAGCATTTT. Full variable domain (rest looked up from reference TRBV16 and TRBJ1-5): GEEVAQTPKHLVRGEGQKAKLYCAPIKGHSYVFWYQQVLKNEFKFLISFQNENVFDETGMPKERFSAKCLPNSPCSLEIQATKLEDSAVYFCASSVVGEEPQHFGDGTRLSIL.

This clonotype was observed at least ten times. The chain combines TRBV5-1 with TRBJ2-7; the D is unclear. Looked up from germline, CDR1 is SGHRS and CDR2 is YFSETQ. There are 12 residues in the CDR3. Trimming stripped 2 bases from V and 4 bases from J, with 7 bases between. Here the CDR3 DNA reads TGCGCCAGCAGCTTCCTAGGGTACGAGCAGTACTTC. This encodes CASSFLGYEQYF. Drawing the rest from reference TRBV5-1 and TRBJ2-7, the complete variable domain is KAGVTQTPRYLIKTRGQQVTLSCSPISGHRSVSWYQQTPGQGLQFLFEYFSETQRNKGNFPGRFSGRQFSNSRSEMNVSTLELGDSALYLCASSFLGYEQYFGPGTRLTVT.

This clonotype was observed a few times. CDR3 sequence (DNA): TGTGCCAGCAGCCCCGCGGGACAGGGTGCCTACGAGCAGTACTTC. Translating it yields CASSPAGQGAYEQYF. The chain uses TRBV6-2 or TRBV6-3 and TRBJ2-7, with 9 bases that match TRBD1. CDR3 size: 15 residues. V dropped 6 bases and J dropped 2; count of bases not matched to a gene: 8. Germline V gene sequence: CDR1 MNHEY, CDR2 SVGEGT.